Below, 26 T cell receptor beta chains from the same sample are listed, as sequenced in a study of cytomegalovirus exposure and HLA in healthy donors. Amplification used 60 Vbeta primers and 13 Jbeta primers. Clones were read by immunoSEQ multiplex PCR, and TCRdb kept only the in-frame ones, dropping some. This table has approximately 180,000 clones, around 81% appearing once. The sample comprised PBMCs. These receptors all stem from a young man in good health and CMV-seronegative.

The chain carries TRBV6-5 and TRBJ1-2, with D possibly being TRBD1 (5 bases). Per the germline V gene, CDR1 is MNHEY and CDR2 is SVGAGI. The CDR3 covers 14 residues. Trimming left V 6 bases short and J 7 bases short, with 18 bases between. CDR3 nucleotides: TGTGCCAGCAGGATTTCTGGGTTGGGGGGTGGCTACACCTTC. This gives the protein CASRISGLGGGYTF.

The V and J genes are TRBV4-3 and TRBJ1-4, with D uncertain. Germline V gene sequence: CDR1 LGHNA, CDR2 YSLEER. V shed 1 base and J shed 8 bases, with 14 bases lying between them. The CDR3 extends over 15 amino acids. The CDR3 coding sequence is TGCGCCAGCAGCCAAGCCGTCGGGGTGGGGGAAAAACTGTTTTTT. Translating gives CASSQAVGVGEKLFF.

The sample holds a few counts of this clone. The chain employs TRBV7-6 and TRBJ1-2; 8 bases map to TRBD1. In germline, CDR1 is SGHVS, CDR2 FNYEAQ. The J segment lost 8 bases and the V segment lost 5 bases, leaving 10 bases of the junction unmatched. The CDR3 length is 14 residues. The CDR3: CASSPGAQGVGYTF. Written as DNA, the CDR3 is TGTGCCAGCAGCCCCGGGGCACAGGGGGTAGGCTACACCTTC.

J is TRBJ1-3 and V is TRBV4-1; 9 bases fit TRBD1. V trimming: 5 bases; J trimming: 0 bases; junction bases outside the gene matches: 8. Germline V lookup: CDR1 MGHRA, CDR2 YSYEKL. The CDR3 runs 17 residues. CDR3: CASSATAGQGSGNTIYF. In DNA form, the CDR3 reads TGCGCCAGCAGCGCAACGGCGGGACAGGGCTCTGGAAACACCATATATTTT.

V gene TRBV5-1 combines with J gene TRBJ2-3; 9 bases map to TRBD2. The germline gives CDR1 SGHRS, CDR2 YFSETQ. J lost 9 bases, V lost 0 bases, and 17 bases had no gene match. The CDR3 has 18 residues. The CDR3 sequence: CASSLAHRREGPGGTQYF. The CDR3 coding sequence is TGCGCCAGCAGCTTGGCCCATCGGCGGGAGGGCCCTGGTGGGACGCAGTATTTT. The complete variable domain, with remaining parts taken from reference TRBV5-1 and TRBJ2-3, reads KAGVTQTPRYLIKTRGQQVTLSCSPISGHRSVSWYQQTPGQGLQFLFEYFSETQRNKGNFPGRFSGRQFSNSRSEMNVSTLELGDSALYLCASSLAHRREGPGGTQYFGPGTRLTVL.

CDR3 residues: CAISESGAYEQYF. The CDR3 bases are TGTGCCATCAGTGAGTCTGGGGCCTACGAGCAGTACTTC. The chain recombines TRBV10-3 with TRBJ2-5; D uncertain. The DNA end is more similar to TRBJ2-7, so the J call may be wrong. The length of the CDR3 is 13 residues. The germline V gene has CDR1 ENHRY and CDR2 SYGVKD.

V usage is TRBV18 and J usage is TRBJ2-7; TRBD2 aligns across 8 bases. CDR1 and CDR2 (germline): KGHSH, LQKENI. The trim removed 3 bases at V and 3 bases at J, leaving 1 base unmatched. The CDR3 contains 13 residues. The CDR3 coding sequence is TGTGCCAGCTCACCGGGGACTAGCTACGAGCAGTACTTC. Translating it yields CASSPGTSYEQYF.

This clone occurred once. This chain connects TRBV5-1 to TRBJ2-7; 11 bases fit TRBD2. Germline CDR1 and CDR2: SGHRS and YFSETQ. Trimming took 0 bases from V and 4 from J; bases not matched to a gene: 6. The CDR3 totals 16 residues. As DNA, the CDR3 is TGCGCCAGCAGCTTGGTGGGTAGCGGGAGGGTGTACGAGCAGTACTTC. It codes for CASSLVGSGRVYEQYF.

This chain links TRBV27 with TRBJ1-5; the match to TRBD1 covers 9 bases. With V trimmed by 5 bases and J by 5 bases, 13 bases remained unmatched. There are 17 residues in the CDR3. Germline CDR1 is MNHEY and CDR2 is SMNVEV (reference sequence). The DNA for the CDR3 is TGTGCCAGCAGTCCTTTGGCCGGGACAGGGAGTTATCAGCCCCAGCATTTT. This translates into CASSPLAGTGSYQPQHF.

The rearrangement links TRBV25-1 to TRBJ1-2, with 7 positions matching TRBD1. The CDR3 totals 15 residues. The junction had 13 bases not matched to a gene; V was cut back by 4 bases and J by 8 bases. CDR1 is MGHDK, CDR2 SYGVNS, per germline. DNA for the CDR3: TGTGCCAGCAGTGCCGGGACAGTCCTCTTAGGCGGCTACACCTTC. Its protein product is CASSAGTVLLGGYTF.

The chain links TRBV7-9 to TRBJ2-5, with 11 bases aligning to TRBD2. From germline, CDR1 is SEHNR and CDR2 FQNEAQ (reference sequence). V was clipped by 5 bases and J by 2 bases; unmatched bases: 10. The CDR3 totals 17 residues. CDR3: CASSPGGTSGEQETQYF. CDR3 bases: TGTGCCAGCAGCCCCGGCGGGACTAGCGGAGAACAAGAGACCCAGTACTTC.

This clone was seen a handful of times. This rearrangement joins TRBV30 to TRBJ1-1; tentatively, D is TRBD1 (6 bases). Germline V CDR1 and CDR2: GTSNPN, SVGIG (reference sequence). Trimming stripped 1 base from V and 4 bases from J, with 13 bases between. This CDR3 contains 14 residues. CDR3 sequence (DNA): TGTGCCTGGAGTGACCCAGGGGCCTTCACTGAAGCTTTCTTT. It codes for CAWSDPGAFTEAFF.

This chain joins TRBV6-5 and TRBJ2-4; D is perhaps TRBD2 (7 bases). Per germline, CDR1 MNHEY and CDR2 SVGAGI. V was pared by 0 bases and J by 7 bases, with 13 bases between. The CDR3 sequence is 15 residues long. The DNA for the CDR3 is TGTGCCAGCAGTTACTCGGTAGGGGGGGGGAACATTCAGTACTTC. It specifies CASSYSVGGGNIQYF.

The chain couples TRBV30 to TRBJ2-2, with 7 bases that match TRBD2. The CDR3 runs to 13 residues. Trimming cost V 8 bases and J 5 bases; bases outside gene matches: 8. Germline V gene data show CDR1 as GTSNPN and CDR2 as SVGIG (reference sequence). CDR3 coding DNA: TGTGCCGGCCACAAGCGGGGAACCGGGGAGCTGTTTTTT. Protein product: CAGHKRGTGELFF.

The V gene is TRBV11-1, the J gene TRBJ1-1; TRBD1 aligns across 7 bases. The V segment lost 5 bases and the J segment 7 bases; nucleotides outside the gene matches: 4. The CDR3 extends over 12 amino acids. CDR1 is SGHAT and CDR2 is FQDESV in the germline V gene (reference sequence). CDR3 in amino acids: CASSRDRDEAFF. CDR3 nucleotides: TGTGCCAGCAGCCGAGACAGGGATGAAGCTTTCTTT.

With respect to this clone: The junction shows a germline mismatch at one end, possibly a read error. The genes are TRBV7-9 and TRBJ2-7, with 7 bases lining up with TRBD1. Per the germline V gene, CDR1 is SEHNR and CDR2 is FQNEAQ (reference sequence). The CDR3 length is 15 residues. This CDR3 is CSSSPHRGMGIEQYF. CDR3 bases: TGTTCCAGCAGCCCCCACAGGGGAATGGGGATCGAGCAGTACTTC.

V and J are TRBV29-1 and TRBJ2-7; 13 bases align to TRBD2. J was trimmed by 6 bases and V by 6 bases; bases with no gene match: 8. This CDR3 region has 14 residues. CDR1 is SQVTM and CDR2 is ANQGSEA in the germline V gene. In DNA, the CDR3 is TGCAGCGTCGGGGGACTAGCGGGGTTCGGCGAGCAGTACTTC. Its translation: CSVGGLAGFGEQYF.

This clone occurred once. The rearrangement joins TRBV4-2 to TRBJ2-7; possibly TRBD2 for D (8 bases). Germline lookup yields CDR1 LGHNA and CDR2 YNFKEQ. Trimming took 2 bases from V and 4 from J, leaving 30 bases between them. The CDR3 consists of 20 residues. CDR3 loop: CASSQYKTGSQRGNHYEQYF. CDR3 nucleotide sequence: TGTGCCAGCAGCCAATACAAGACAGGGAGTCAGCGGGGGAATCATTACGAGCAGTACTTC.

This clone was counted a few times. J is TRBJ2-7 and V is TRBV5-4; 12 bases line up with TRBD2. Germline loops: CDR1 SGHNT, CDR2 YYREEE (reference sequence). V was clipped by 1 base and J by 4 bases; unmatched bases: 0. The CDR3 consists of 14 residues. CDR3 protein: CASSLTSGRYEQYF. The CDR3 nucleotides read TGTGCCAGCAGCTTGACTAGCGGGAGGTACGAGCAGTACTTC.

CDR3 amino acids: CASSETGGRGNYGYTF. The CDR3 region has the DNA TGTGCCAGCAGTGAAACAGGGGGAAGAGGTAACTATGGCTACACCTTC. The chain joins TRBV6-1 to TRBJ1-2, with 8 bases identical to TRBD1. The CDR3 runs 16 residues. The junction had 6 bases not matched to a gene; V was cut back by 2 bases and J by 1 base. The germline gives CDR1 MNHNS, CDR2 SASEGT.

This rearrangement joins TRBV7-9 to TRBJ1-1, with D hard to call. In germline, CDR1 is SEHNR, CDR2 FQNEAQ (reference sequence). V lost 5 bases to trimming and J lost 0 bases, with 7 bases between them. CDR3 size: 13 residues. Written as DNA, the CDR3 is TGTGCCAGCAGCCGTTATATGAACACTGAAGCTTTCTTT. Translation gives CASSRYMNTEAFF.

On this clone itself: Its ends do not fully match the called genes, so a read error is possible. The chain carries TRBV2 and TRBJ2-3; D is possibly TRBD2 (6 bases). The CDR3 covers 14 residues. Germline loops: CDR1 SNHLY, CDR2 FYNNEI. The DNA for the CDR3 is TGTGCCACCGGGACTTCATCTAGCACAGATGCGCAGTATTTT. This encodes CATGTSSSTDAQYF.

The sample holds one count of this clone. This chain connects TRBV19 to TRBJ1-1; possibly TRBD1 for D (5 bases). There are 16 residues in the CDR3. The V gene lost 6 bases and the J gene lost 3 bases, with 20 bases spanning the gap. Germline V CDR1 and CDR2: LNHDA, SQIVND (reference sequence). In DNA form, the CDR3 reads TGTGCCAGTAGCCTTAGGGCAGGGAGGATTGACACTGAAGCTTTCTTT. Amino acid sequence: CASSLRAGRIDTEAFF.

The gene calls are TRBV4-3 and TRBJ2-3; possible D gene TRBD1, 5 bases. The CDR3 extends over 15 amino acids. With 0 bases removed from V and 9 bases from J, the gap between germline ends came to 16 bases. The germline V gene has CDR1 LGHNA and CDR2 YSLEER. The CDR3 here is CASSQEGERGRTQYF. As DNA, the CDR3 is TGCGCCAGCAGCCAAGAGGGTGAAAGGGGAAGGACGCAGTATTTT.

V gene TRBV5-4 combines with J gene TRBJ2-7; 11 nucleotides line up with TRBD1. The CDR3 sequence is 16 residues long. Losses at the gene ends were 2 bases for V and 4 bases for J; bases not matched to a gene: 8. Germline V gives CDR1 SGHNT, CDR2 YYREEE (reference sequence). The CDR3 nucleotides are TGTGCCAGCAGCTTCCAACGGACAGGGGGCACGTACGAGCAGTACTTC. The encoded protein is CASSFQRTGGTYEQYF.

This chain uses TRBV13 with TRBJ1-6, with D unresolved. CDR1 is PRHDT and CDR2 is FYEKMQ in the germline V gene (reference sequence). The CDR3 is 15 amino acids. Trimming removed 5 bases from V and 9 bases from J, with 17 bases in between. This chain's CDR3 is CASSPRDWISSPLHF. The CDR3 DNA sequence: TGTGCCAGCAGCCCGCGGGATTGGATCAGTTCACCCCTCCACTTT.